The TCR beta chain described here comes from a study of blood T cell repertoires in COVID-19. Study details: From the United States, Italy and Spain came samples of acute and convalescent COVID-19. PBMCs, B-cell-depleted T cells, or T cells provided the cDNA or gDNA that made up the material.

With 5 bases clipped from V and 7 bases from J, the junction kept 7 bases outside the gene matches. This CDR3 has 13 residues. In the original analysis: Amplifying reference gene primers gave estimates of nucleated cell counts. The assay was immunoSEQ multiplex PCR, and TCRdb's table has in-frame clones only and misses some. From that table come the V and J calls and clone size; the DNA was used to work out D and trimming. The repertoire includes 400,000 or so clones, 85% to 90% of them detected once, and around 3% sits in the top ten. This rearrangement joins TRBV12-3 or TRBV12-4 to TRBJ2-7, with TRBD1 matching over 8 bases. This TCR came from a human donor in a cohort sampled during active COVID-19. Sequencing was done on a sample of peripheral blood. CDR3 protein: CASSPTGVLEQYF. CDR3 coding DNA: TGTGCCAGCAGTCCGACAGGGGTGTTAGAGCAGTACTTC.